This T cell receptor beta chain was sequenced in a study of blood T cell repertoires in COVID-19. Data came from immunoSEQ multiplex PCR; TCRdb stores just in-frame clones and leaves some out. The table records 200,000 to 300,000 clones, 70% to 90% of them present only once. CDR3 size: 14 residues. Germline-derived CDR1 and CDR2 are KGHSH and LQKENI. J gave up 6 bases and V 4 bases, and 9 bases lay outside the gene matches. This chain joins TRBV18 and TRBJ2-7, with 7 bases matching TRBD2. The origin of this receptor is a woman aged 40 to 49 with acute COVID-19. Input material: PBMCs or T cells enriched from blood (not recorded which). The CDR3 bases are TGTGCCAGCTCACTGGCCGGAACGGGGGGCGAGCAGTACGTC. This gives the protein CASSLAGTGGEQYV.